Described below is a single T cell receptor (beta chain) sequence and its context. This clone came up once. Its antigen has not been determined. No clone much larger than this one lies a single base away; base qualities are absent. This record belongs to a study of blood T cell repertoires in COVID-19 (dated by TCRdb to 2018 to 2021). Study-wide context: Collaborator samples came from the United States, Italy and Spain and covered acute and convalescent phases of COVID-19. The dataset comprised deeply sampled blood TCRbeta repertoires from subjects exposed to, actively infected with, or recovered from COVID-19. The repertoires were released in a freely available public database meant as a resource for research on the immune response to SARS-CoV-2. The sample metadata nearly always contained a de-identified subject ID, COVID-19 status, age in years and sex. Where available, HLA class I and class II types were obtained from metadata supplied by the sample provider rather than from assay-based typing. The samples were drawn from the first 160 participants of the ongoing ImmuneRACE study and from about 1,200 subjects provided by 6 global collaborators. The prospective study material was composed of cDNA or gDNA derived from T cells, B-cell-depleted T cells, or PBMCs. Overall results and qualifications from the work: The amount of clinical and demographic metadata varied by source and participant and was provided uncurated.

Ends trimmed: V by 5 bases, J by 3 bases; bases unmatched to a gene: 15. The CDR3 starts with the cysteine, ends with the phenylalanine, and has 17 residues. Just CDR3 DNA is preserved here, 51 bases in frame from base 1. CDR1 MNHNY and CDR2 SVGAGI are derived from the germline V gene (reference sequence). The immunoSEQ Assay, a bias-controlled multiplex PCR, was used to amplify TCRbeta CDR3 regions from genomic DNA. Concerning the study's data processing: The number of nucleated cells in each sample was estimated from the amplification of reference gene primers within the assay. To quantify the absolute abundance of each unique TCRbeta CDR3 rearrangement, sequence reads were collapsed and filtered. For each sample, productive Simpson clonality was calculated as the square root of Simpson's diversity index over productive rearrangements. The table comes from immuneACCESS by way of TCRdb, which keeps in-frame sequences with V and J called. Part of the clones is missing from these tables; in studies checked, under half for an unresolved V gene and the rest for unknown reasons. The DNA was the basis for D and trimming; V, J and clone size are from that table. Here the sample has hundreds of thousands of clones; nearly 90% occur a single time. Roughly 10% of the sample is taken by the ten largest.

Participants in the prospective study were enrolled through a virtual design, were aged roughly 18 to 100 years, and lived in 24 United States geographic areas. In the prospective study, participants were assigned to cohorts based on the clinical history participants reported in a screening survey and a study questionnaire. For ImmuneRACE Cohort 3, a participant was defined as recovered based on two consecutive negative NP/OP PCR tests, clearance by a healthcare professional, or resolution of symptoms. Each participant in the prospective study had whole blood, serum and a nasopharyngeal or oropharyngeal swab collected by mobile phlebotomists. Additional blood draws and questionnaires over an approximately two-month period could optionally be provided by prospective study participants. Prospective study blood samples were shipped either frozen or at room temperature before DNA extraction.

This receptor chain uses TRBV6-6 and TRBJ2-7; 8 bases in the junction line up with TRBD1. The sample consisted of PBMCs or T cells enriched from blood (not recorded which). This TCR was sampled from a woman in her twenties or thirties who had recovered from COVID-19. The CDR3 protein is CASSLSVVGQGFYEQYF. The DNA is as follows: TGTGCCAGCAGTCTGTCCGTAGTAGGACAGGGATTCTACGAGCAGTACTTC.